This is a list of T cell receptor beta chains from one sample in a study of STAT3 mutations in large granular lymphocyte leukemia. Clones were read by immunoSEQ multiplex PCR, and TCRdb kept only the in-frame ones, dropping some. The sample has 30,000 to 45,000 clones, around nine tenths seen once. Sequenced input: PBMCs. These receptors were collected from a human donor with T large granular lymphocyte leukemia. Some clones in this sample may be carry-over from other donors' samples. CDR3s include the opening cysteine and the closing phenylalanine or tryptophan. D genes are given only for firm matches. Expanded clones are given a class, and other clones once, few, many or no size at all.

v_call: TRBV28; d_call: -; clone_size: -; j_call: TRBJ1-5; cdr3_nt: TGTGCCAGCAGTTTGTACCGGACAGTCAATCAGCCCCAGCATTTT; cdr3_aa: CASSLYRTVNQPQHF
v_call: TRBV10-3; d_call: TRBD1; clone_size: -; j_call: TRBJ2-4; cdr3_nt: TGTGCCATCAGTGAGGGGCAGCGGACAGGGGGCAGCATTCAGTACTTC; cdr3_aa: CAISEGQRTGGSIQYF
v_call: TRBV6-5; d_call: -; clone_size: -; j_call: TRBJ2-5; cdr3_nt: TGTGCCAGCAGTCCTCAGGCTAGGGAGACCCAGTACTTC; cdr3_aa: CASSPQARETQYF
v_call: TRBV11-2; d_call: TRBD2; clone_size: -; j_call: TRBJ2-7; cdr3_nt: TGTGCCAGCAGCTCTAGCGGGGTTAGCTCCTACGAGCAGTACTTC; cdr3_aa: CASSSSGVSSYEQYF
v_call: TRBV4-2; d_call: -; clone_size: -; j_call: TRBJ2-3; cdr3_nt: TGTGCCAGCAGCCAAGATTGGGTGACATCAGATACGCAGTATTTT; cdr3_aa: CASSQDWVTSDTQYF
v_call: TRBV5-1; d_call: TRBD1; clone_size: -; j_call: TRBJ1-4; cdr3_nt: TGCGCCAGCAGCTTGTACGGGACAGGGGGCGTAGATGAAAAACTGTTTTTT; cdr3_aa: CASSLYGTGGVDEKLFF
v_call: TRBV6-1; d_call: -; clone_size: -; j_call: TRBJ2-5; cdr3_nt: TGTGCCAGCAGCCGACTGGAGAAAGAGACCCAGTACTTC; cdr3_aa: CASSRLEKETQYF
v_call: TRBV28; d_call: -; clone_size: -; j_call: TRBJ1-5; cdr3_nt: TGTGCCAGCACGCCCGGACTCAATCAGCCCCAGCATTTT; cdr3_aa: CASTPGLNQPQHF
v_call: TRBV19; d_call: -; clone_size: -; j_call: TRBJ2-1; cdr3_nt: TGTGCCAGTAGCCGACACACGCAAGACAATGAGCAGTTCTTC; cdr3_aa: CASSRHTQDNEQFF
v_call: TRBV30; d_call: TRBD1; clone_size: -; j_call: TRBJ1-1; cdr3_nt: TGTGCCTGGAGTGTAGGGGGCCCGGGGGAAGCTTTCTTT; cdr3_aa: CAWSVGGPGEAFF
v_call: TRBV2; d_call: -; clone_size: -; j_call: TRBJ1-6; cdr3_nt: TGTGCCAGCAGTGAGATTGCAGCCTCAGCCGCGAGCTCCTATAATTCACCCCTCCACTTT; cdr3_aa: CASSEIAASAASSYNSPLHF
v_call: TRBV7-2; d_call: -; clone_size: -; j_call: TRBJ2-1; cdr3_nt: TGTGCCAGCAGCCCCCCGGGCCATGAGCAGTTCTTC; cdr3_aa: CASSPPGHEQFF
v_call: TRBV5-1; d_call: -; clone_size: once; j_call: TRBJ2-5; cdr3_nt: TGCGCCAGCTCATGGGCCCCGGGGGCCGGGGAGACCCAGTACTTC; cdr3_aa: CASSWAPGAGETQYF
v_call: TRBV29-1; d_call: -; clone_size: -; j_call: TRBJ1-1; cdr3_nt: TGCAGCGCTGATTCGCGTACTGAAGCTTTCTTT; cdr3_aa: CSADSRTEAFF
v_call: TRBV30; d_call: -; clone_size: -; j_call: TRBJ2-3; cdr3_nt: TGTGCCTGGTCCCCCGAGTGGGGTACCCGAAGCACAGATACGCAGTATTTT; cdr3_aa: CAWSPEWGTRSTDTQYF
v_call: TRBV20-1; d_call: TRBD2; clone_size: -; j_call: TRBJ2-3; cdr3_nt: TGCAGTGCCCCCGCGGGAGGGACGCAGTATTTT; cdr3_aa: CSAPAGGTQYF
v_call: TRBV18; d_call: -; clone_size: -; j_call: TRBJ1-1; cdr3_nt: TGTGCCAGCTCACCACCGACAGGGAACACTGAAGCTTTCTTT; cdr3_aa: CASSPPTGNTEAFF
v_call: TRBV7-8; d_call: -; clone_size: -; j_call: TRBJ1-5; cdr3_nt: TGTGCCAGCAGCCTATTAACTATACAAGTCGACCAGCCCCAGCATTTT; cdr3_aa: CASSLLTIQVDQPQHF
v_call: TRBV5-4; d_call: -; clone_size: -; j_call: TRBJ1-1; cdr3_nt: TGTGCCAGCAGCAGAGGGACATTTGAAGCTTTCTTT; cdr3_aa: CASSRGTFEAFF
v_call: TRBV5-6; d_call: TRBD1; clone_size: -; j_call: TRBJ1-2; cdr3_nt: TGTGCCAGCAGCCAAACCGGGACAGGGGGCTCTGCTTATTATGGCTACACCTTC; cdr3_aa: CASSQTGTGGSAYYGYTF
v_call: TRBV19; d_call: -; clone_size: -; j_call: TRBJ2-3; cdr3_nt: TGTGCCAGTAGTGGACACCTCTTGCAGTATTTT; cdr3_aa: CASSGHLLQYF
v_call: TRBV18; d_call: -; clone_size: once; j_call: TRBJ2-5; cdr3_nt: TGTGCCAGCTCACCGACGGCTCGCCGGGACACCGAAGAGACCCAGTACTTC; cdr3_aa: CASSPTARRDTEETQYF
v_call: TRBV6-5; d_call: -; clone_size: -; j_call: TRBJ1-5; cdr3_nt: TGTGCCAGCAGTTTATCAGTAAGCAATCAGCCCCAGCATTTT; cdr3_aa: CASSLSVSNQPQHF
v_call: TRBV19; d_call: -; clone_size: -; j_call: TRBJ2-3; cdr3_nt: TGTGCCAGTAGTAACCCACAAGTTAGGGCGCAGTATTTT; cdr3_aa: CASSNPQVRAQYF
v_call: TRBV5-1; d_call: -; clone_size: -; j_call: TRBJ2-4; cdr3_nt: TGCGCCAGCCGCAAGGAGGGAGGAGTTCAGTACTTC; cdr3_aa: CASRKEGGVQYF
v_call: TRBV2; d_call: -; clone_size: few; j_call: TRBJ1-5; cdr3_nt: TGTGCCAGCAGTGAGATACAGGGCACCAGCAATCAGCCCCAGCATTTT; cdr3_aa: CASSEIQGTSNQPQHF
v_call: TRBV11-1; d_call: -; clone_size: -; j_call: TRBJ2-5; cdr3_nt: TGTGCCAGCAGCTTCGCAGCTGCAGAGACCCAGTACTTC; cdr3_aa: CASSFAAAETQYF
v_call: TRBV7-2; d_call: TRBD1; clone_size: -; j_call: TRBJ1-5; cdr3_nt: TGTGCCAGCAGCAAAGGGGACAGGGTTGGTCAGCCCCAGCATTTT; cdr3_aa: CASSKGDRVGQPQHF
v_call: TRBV4-3; d_call: TRBD1; clone_size: -; j_call: TRBJ2-7; cdr3_nt: TGCGCCAGCAGCCTCCCCCGGGACAGGGGGCAATCTGGTCGGGACGAGCAGTACTTC; cdr3_aa: CASSLPRDRGQSGRDEQYF
v_call: TRBV7-9; d_call: -; clone_size: -; j_call: TRBJ1-3; cdr3_nt: TGTGCCAGCAGCTTAGCCTCTGGACAGAGCTCTGGAAACACCATATATTTT; cdr3_aa: CASSLASGQSSGNTIYF
v_call: TRBV4-2; d_call: TRBD2; clone_size: -; j_call: TRBJ2-3; cdr3_nt: TGTGCCAGCAGCCAAACGTCTCGGTCGCGGGGGGGGAGCACAGATACGCAGTATTTT; cdr3_aa: CASSQTSRSRGGSTDTQYF
v_call: TRBV28; d_call: -; clone_size: -; j_call: TRBJ1-2; cdr3_nt: TGTGCCAGCAGTTCCCCACGGGCCTCTTATGGCTACACCTTC; cdr3_aa: CASSSPRASYGYTF
v_call: TRBV4-1; d_call: -; clone_size: -; j_call: TRBJ1-4; cdr3_nt: TGCGCCAGCAGCCAAGATCCGCAAGGGGATGAAAAACTGTTTTTT; cdr3_aa: CASSQDPQGDEKLFF
v_call: TRBV5-1; d_call: TRBD1; clone_size: -; j_call: TRBJ1-4; cdr3_nt: TGCGCCAGCAGCTTGGTGGGACAGCGTAATGAAAAACTGTTTTTT; cdr3_aa: CASSLVGQRNEKLFF
v_call: TRBV15; d_call: -; clone_size: -; j_call: TRBJ1-6; cdr3_nt: TGTGCCACCAGCAGAGATGGATGGGGGGAAAGATCACCCCTCCACTTT; cdr3_aa: CATSRDGWGERSPLHF
v_call: TRBV7-9; d_call: -; clone_size: -; j_call: TRBJ2-7; cdr3_nt: TGTGCCAGCAGCTTAGCACCTGGGCACAGCTCCTACGAGCAGTACTTC; cdr3_aa: CASSLAPGHSSYEQYF
v_call: TRBV5-1; d_call: TRBD2; clone_size: -; j_call: TRBJ2-1; cdr3_nt: TGCGCCAGCAGCCCCCCGTTAGCGGGGGGGAACAATGAGCAGTTCTTC; cdr3_aa: CASSPPLAGGNNEQFF
v_call: TRBV9; d_call: TRBD1; clone_size: -; j_call: TRBJ1-6; cdr3_nt: TGTGCCAGCAGCGAGGATTGGGACAGGGATAATTCACCCCTCCACTTT; cdr3_aa: CASSEDWDRDNSPLHF
v_call: TRBV6-5; d_call: -; clone_size: -; j_call: TRBJ1-6; cdr3_nt: TGTGCCAGCAGTTCCCAGGGTCCACCCCTCCACTTT; cdr3_aa: CASSSQGPPLHF
v_call: TRBV18; d_call: -; clone_size: -; j_call: TRBJ2-7; cdr3_nt: TGTGCCAGCTCACCAGGGTACGAGCAGTACTTC; cdr3_aa: CASSPGYEQYF
v_call: TRBV29-1; d_call: -; clone_size: -; j_call: TRBJ1-1; cdr3_nt: TGCAGCGGATCTACAGGGCTCACTGAAGCTTTCTTT; cdr3_aa: CSGSTGLTEAFF
v_call: TRBV30; d_call: -; clone_size: -; j_call: TRBJ1-6; cdr3_nt: TGTGCCTGGAGTGCCAGGGATAATTCACCCCTCCACTTT; cdr3_aa: CAWSARDNSPLHF